One sample yielded the 8 T cell receptor beta chains listed below, sequenced in a study of T cell responses to AZD1222 COVID-19 vaccine. TCRdb's table, derived via immunoSEQ multiplex PCR, lists solely in-frame clones and lacks some. The sample yields 95,000 to 100,000 clones, 87% seen once. The starting material was peripheral blood, obtained on day 0 of AZD1222 vaccination. The receptors come from an adult in good health.

This clone was seen once. The chain combines TRBV30 with TRBJ2-2; TRBD1 matches 7 bases. This CDR3 spans 13 amino acids. The germline CDR1 and CDR2 sequences are GTSNPN and SVGIG (reference sequence). With V trimmed by 5 bases and J by 4 bases, 4 bases remained unmatched. CDR3 loop: CAWEGASTGELFF. Here the CDR3 DNA reads TGTGCCTGGGAGGGGGCAAGCACCGGGGAGCTGTTTTTT.

This rearrangement joins TRBV6-5 to TRBJ2-1; D gene ambiguous. The ends were cut back, 0 bases at V and 6 bases at J, with 6 bases in the middle. CDR3 length: 13 residues. Germline-derived CDR1 and CDR2 are MNHEY and SVGAGI. CDR3 sequence reads: CASSYSSGNEQFF. The CDR3 nucleotides are TGTGCCAGCAGTTACTCGAGTGGCAATGAGCAGTTCTTC.

This chain uses TRBV29-1 with TRBJ2-1; the match to TRBD1 covers 11 bases. V shed 6 bases and J 7 bases; nucleotides not matched to a gene: 11. CDR3 size: 15 residues. Per germline, CDR1 SQVTM and CDR2 ANQGSEA. The CDR3 spells CSVVLRDRGFNEQFF. The CDR3 coding sequence is TGCAGCGTAGTCCTCCGGGACAGGGGGTTTAATGAGCAGTTCTTC.

J is TRBJ1-2 and V is TRBV6-5; 9 positions agree with TRBD1. The CDR3 runs to 15 residues. V trimming: 5 bases; J trimming: 4 bases; junction bases outside the gene matches: 8. Germline CDR1 and CDR2: MNHEY and SVGAGI. The CDR3 loop is CASSRDREQTYGYTF. The CDR3 DNA is TGTGCCAGCAGTAGGGACAGGGAGCAAACCTATGGCTACACCTTC.

The rearrangement uses TRBV30 and TRBJ1-2, with 7 bases identical to TRBD1. Germline CDR1 and CDR2: GTSNPN and SVGIG (reference sequence). This CDR3 is built from 13 residues. With 0 bases clipped from V and 8 bases from J, the junction kept 6 bases outside the gene matches. CDR3 in DNA: TGTGCCTGGAGTGTACGGGACAGCGGAGGCTACACCTTC. Translating gives CAWSVRDSGGYTF. Full variable domain (rest looked up from reference TRBV30 and TRBJ1-2): SQTIHQWPATLVQPVGSPLSLECTVEGTSNPNLYWYRQAAGRGLQLLFYSVGIGQISSEVPQNLSASRPQDRQFILSSKKLLLSDSGFYLCAWSVRDSGGYTFGSGTRLTVV.

This clone was found once. The V gene is TRBV19, the J gene TRBJ2-3, with 13 bases matching TRBD2. Germline V CDR1 and CDR2: LNHDA, SQIVND (reference sequence). This CDR3 contains 14 residues. V lost 8 bases to trimming and J lost 6 bases; unmatched junction nucleotides: 5. The CDR3 loop reads CASGLAGESDTQYF. The CDR3 DNA follows: TGTGCCAGTGGACTAGCGGGAGAATCCGATACGCAGTATTTT.

The chain's CDR3 is CASRMGGGMNTEAFF. Written as DNA, the CDR3 is TGTGCCAGCCGTATGGGCGGGGGGATGAACACTGAAGCTTTCTTT. The rearrangement links TRBV6-5 to TRBJ1-1, with D possibly being TRBD1 (5 bases). Trimming shortened V by 8 bases and J by 0 bases, and 16 bases separated the two germline ends. The CDR3 extends over 15 amino acids. CDR1 and CDR2 from the germline V gene are MNHEY and SVGAGI.

The chain links TRBV3-1 (or the pseudogene TRBV3-2) to TRBJ2-7, with TRBD2 identical over 10 bases. CDR1 LGHDT and CDR2 YNNKEL come from the germline V gene (reference sequence). V shed 11 bases, J shed 3 bases, and the junction held 7 bases outside the gene matches. The CDR3 is made up of 13 amino acids. CDR3 sequence (DNA): TGTGCCGCGGGGGCTAGCGGGAGCTACGAGCAGTACTTC. Translated: CAAGASGSYEQYF.